These 25 T cell receptor beta chains originate from one sample sequenced in a study of cytomegalovirus exposure and HLA in healthy donors. A multiplex PCR was run with 60 Vbeta primers and 13 Jbeta primers. Clones were read by immunoSEQ multiplex PCR, and TCRdb kept only the in-frame ones, dropping some. The specimen's table records fewer than 250,000 clones. The sample comprised PBMCs. The origin of the receptors is a woman younger than 45 in good health and CMV-seropositive.

The rearrangement uses TRBV19 and TRBJ1-4; D unclear. V was shortened by 3 bases and J by 0 bases, with 8 bases between the two germline ends. Germline values: CDR1 LNHDA, CDR2 SQIVND (reference sequence). The CDR3 is 15 amino acids. The CDR3 DNA is TGTGCCAGTAGTATCGGGGATGCAACTAATGAAAAACTGTTTTTT. Amino acids: CASSIGDATNEKLFF.

J is TRBJ2-2 and V is TRBV27, with 8 bases lining up with TRBD1. CDR3 length: 13 amino acids. Germline V CDR1 and CDR2: MNHEY, SMNVEV (reference sequence). The chain's CDR3 is CGGQGQNTGELFF. CDR3 nucleotide sequence: TGTGGAGGACAGGGCCAGAACACCGGGGAGCTGTTTTTT.

The chain joins TRBV7-2 to TRBJ1-1, with D perhaps matching TRBD1 (5 bases). The germline gives CDR1 SGHTA, CDR2 FQGNSA. V was cut by 1 base and J by 12 bases, with 15 bases left in between. The CDR3 totals 13 residues. CDR3 residues: CASSLVRTQGPFF. CDR3 sequence (DNA): TGTGCCAGCAGCTTAGTTAGAACCCAGGGCCCTTTCTTT.

As DNA, the CDR3 is TGTGCCAGCAGCTTGACGGGGACGAACACCGGGGAGCTGTTTTTT. It codes for CASSLTGTNTGELFF. The chain carries TRBV5-4 and TRBJ2-2; maybe TRBD2 (5 bases). Trimming took 1 base from V and 0 from J, leaving 7 bases between them. The CDR3 length is 15 residues. CDR1 and CDR2 (germline): SGHNT, YYREEE (reference sequence). The full variable domain, rest sourced from reference TRBV5-4 and TRBJ2-2, is ETGVTQSPTHLIKTRGQQVTLRCSSQSGHNTVSWYQQALGQGPQFIFQYYREEENGRGNFPPRFSGLQFPNYSSELNVNALELDDSALYLCASSLTGTNTGELFFGEGSRLTVL.

The CDR3 loop reads CASSLKGGTEAFF. The DNA for the CDR3 is TGTGCCAGCAGTTTAAAGGGGGGGACTGAAGCTTTCTTT. The V call is TRBV27, the J call TRBJ1-1; a possible D gene is TRBD1 (6 bases). CDR3 size: 13 residues. CDR1 MNHEY and CDR2 SMNVEV come from the germline V gene (reference sequence). The germline V and J ends were trimmed by 2 bases and 5 bases, with 9 bases remaining between them.

Of note for this clone: The same CDR3 arises from other DNA sequences in this sample as well. J is TRBJ1-1 and V is TRBV5-1; 11 bases match TRBD1. The V segment lost 4 bases and the J segment 4 bases; nucleotides outside the gene matches: 3. The CDR3 extends over 14 amino acids. Germline CDR1 and CDR2: SGHRS and YFSETQ. CDR3 nucleotide sequence: TGCGCCAGCAGCGGCGGGACAGGGGGCACTGAAGCTTTCTTT. The encoded protein is CASSGGTGGTEAFF.

V usage is TRBV5-1 and J usage is TRBJ2-1; D perhaps matches TRBD1 (6 bases). From germline, CDR1 is SGHRS and CDR2 YFSETQ. The germline V and J ends were trimmed by 3 bases and 5 bases, with 15 bases remaining between them. This CDR3 spans 15 amino acids. CDR3 bases: TGCGCCAGCAGCTCCGGACAGAGGCCTCACAATGAGCAGTTCTTC. Translation: CASSSGQRPHNEQFF.

This chain links TRBV7-7 with TRBJ2-5, with 8 bases identical to TRBD2. CDR3 length equals 14 residues. Germline lookup yields CDR1 SSHAT and CDR2 FNYEAQ (reference sequence). V shed 5 bases and J 5 bases; nucleotides not matched to a gene: 7. CDR3 in DNA: TGTGCCAGCAGCCAGACTAGCGAAGTGGAGACCCAGTACTTC. This codes for CASSQTSEVETQYF.

The J gene is TRBJ2-1, the V gene TRBV4-1, with TRBD2 identical over 12 bases. The V and J ends lost 3 bases and 5 bases, in that order; junction bases with no gene match: 11. Germline loops: CDR1 MGHRA, CDR2 YSYEKL. This CDR3 is built from 18 residues. CDR3 sequence reads: CASSQTSTSGGPHNEQFF. DNA of the CDR3: TGCGCCAGCAGCCAGACCTCCACTAGCGGGGGGCCACACAATGAGCAGTTCTTC.

V usage is TRBV5-1 and J usage is TRBJ2-1, with 14 bases identical to TRBD2. CDR3 length: 21 amino acids. The trim removed 3 bases at V and 0 bases at J, leaving 14 bases unmatched. Per germline, CDR1 SGHRS and CDR2 YFSETQ. The chain's CDR3 is CASSSFGGTSGGAYSYNEQFF. Here the CDR3 DNA reads TGCGCCAGCAGCTCATTCGGGGGGACTAGCGGGGGAGCTTACTCCTACAATGAGCAGTTCTTC.

V is TRBV5-5 and J is TRBJ2-1, with 10 bases that match TRBD2. J gave up 5 bases and V 4 bases, and 9 bases lay outside the gene matches. The germline V gene encodes CDR1 SGHKS and CDR2 YYEKEE (reference sequence). The CDR3 consists of 16 residues. CDR3 sequence: CASSTTGLATHNEQFF. In DNA, the CDR3 is TGTGCCAGCAGCACTACGGGACTAGCGACCCACAATGAGCAGTTCTTC.

The rearrangement uses TRBV27 and TRBJ2-5; TRBD1 is a possible D gene (6 bases). This CDR3 contains 13 residues. The germline V gene encodes CDR1 MNHEY and CDR2 SMNVEV (reference sequence). Trimming pared 8 bases from V and 5 bases from J, leaving 15 bases between. In DNA form, the CDR3 reads TGTGCCAGCGGGGGCCTTCAGGGGGAGACCCAGTACTTC. It translates to CASGGLQGETQYF.

This chain uses TRBV15 with TRBJ1-2; 7 nucleotides match TRBD1. Germline V gene lookup returns CDR1 LNHNV and CDR2 YYDKDF (reference sequence). J lost 3 bases, V lost 4 bases, and 14 bases had no gene match. The CDR3 is 17 amino acids. As DNA, the CDR3 is TGTGCCACCAGCAAGTTAGGGGGGACAGTATATGACTATGGCTACACCTTC. It yields the protein CATSKLGGTVYDYGYTF.

This rearrangement joins TRBV7-6 to TRBJ2-5; the D is unclear. Germline lookup yields CDR1 SGHVS and CDR2 FNYEAQ. CDR3 length: 15 residues. The ends were cut back, 1 base at V and 2 bases at J, with 11 bases in the middle. CDR3 region: CASSLGATTQETQYF. CDR3 DNA sequence: TGTGCCAGCAGCTTAGGGGCTACCACACAAGAGACCCAGTACTTC.

J is TRBJ1-3 and V is TRBV7-8; D is unresolved. V lost 2 bases to trimming and J lost 0 bases, with 8 bases between them. The CDR3 has 15 amino acids. CDR1 and CDR2 from the germline V gene are SGHVS and FQNEAQ. CDR3 bases: TGTGCCAGCAGCTTAAAGAGAGTCTCTGGAAACACCATATATTTT. This codes for CASSLKRVSGNTIYF. The whole variable domain, remainder taken from reference TRBV7-8 and TRBJ1-3, is GAGVSQSPRYKVAKRGQDVALRCDPISGHVSLFWYQQALGQGPEFLTYFQNEAQLDKSGLPSDRFFAERPEGSVSTLKIQRTQQEDSAVYLCASSLKRVSGNTIYFGEGSWLTVV.

This sequence joins TRBV7-8 and TRBJ2-7, with D perhaps TRBD1 (6 bases). V lost 3 bases and J lost 2, with 11 bases in between. The length of the CDR3 is 14 residues. The germline V gene encodes CDR1 SGHVS and CDR2 FQNEAQ. CDR3 residues: CASSFTDRAYEQYF. CDR3 DNA sequence: TGTGCCAGCAGCTTTACGGACAGAGCCTACGAGCAGTACTTC.

The CDR3 sequence is CASSLQGGAGGQETQYF. CDR3 coding DNA: TGTGCCAGCAGCTTACAGGGAGGAGCGGGGGGCCAAGAGACCCAGTACTTC. This rearrangement joins TRBV11-1 to TRBJ2-5, with 9 bases fitting TRBD2. This CDR3 spans 17 amino acids. Losses at the gene ends were 2 bases for V and 1 base for J; bases not matched to a gene: 8. Germline CDR1 and CDR2: SGHAT and FQDESV (reference sequence).

The V gene is TRBV13, the J gene TRBJ2-1; D is possibly TRBD2 (6 bases). The CDR3 loop spans 14 amino acids. V was clipped by 7 bases and J by 5 bases, with 15 bases between them. Germline loops: CDR1 PRHDT, CDR2 FYEKMQ (reference sequence). The CDR3 nucleotides read TGTGCCAGCACCACGGGACTTGTGGACAATGAGCAGTTCTTC. Translated, it gives CASTTGLVDNEQFF.

The chain links TRBV11-3 to TRBJ2-1; the D gene is possibly TRBD2 (7 bases). Trimming pared 4 bases from V and 5 bases from J, leaving 21 bases between. This CDR3 comprises 17 residues. Germline V CDR1 and CDR2: SGHNT, YENEEA. The CDR3 DNA reads as TGTGCCAGCAGCTCCGGGGGGCCCTCGGACCCTAACAATGAGCAGTTCTTC. It encodes CASSSGGPSDPNNEQFF.

Here the CDR3 reads CASSQGGATGNTIYF. The CDR3 DNA sequence: TGTGCCAGCAGCCAAGGAGGGGCGACTGGAAACACCATATATTTT. The chain combines TRBV28 with TRBJ1-3; tentative D call: TRBD1 (5 bases). Germline CDR1 is MDHEN and CDR2 is SYDVKM. The length of the CDR3 is 15 residues. V gave up 6 bases and J gave up 2 bases, with 14 bases separating them.

The chain joins TRBV11-2 to TRBJ2-1; TRBD2 matches at 11 bases. CDR3 length equals 15 residues. Germline loops: CDR1 SGHAT, CDR2 FQNNGV. V lost 4 bases and J lost 4; bases outside the gene matches: 3. CDR3 in amino acids: CASSSLAGGYNEQFF. The CDR3 bases are TGTGCCAGCAGCTCTCTAGCGGGAGGATACAATGAGCAGTTCTTC.

The chain carries TRBV7-2 and TRBJ2-5; 7 nucleotides line up with TRBD2. The length of the CDR3 is 14 residues. CDR1 and CDR2 from the germline V gene are SGHTA and FQGNSA. Trimming took 5 bases from V and 4 from J; bases not matched to a gene: 7. This chain's CDR3 is CASSPRLAAETQYF. DNA of the CDR3: TGTGCCAGCAGCCCTCGACTAGCAGCAGAGACCCAGTACTTC.

The gene calls are TRBV25-1 and TRBJ2-1, with 7 bases identical to TRBD1. The CDR3 has 16 residues. The germline V gene has CDR1 MGHDK and CDR2 SYGVNS. Losses at the gene ends were 3 bases for V and 4 bases for J; bases not matched to a gene: 9. For the CDR3, the DNA is TGTGCCAGCAGTGATCTTCCCCGGACAGGATACAATGAGCAGTTCTTC. Translating it yields CASSDLPRTGYNEQFF.

DNA of the CDR3: TGTGCCAGCAGCTTAATGCTGAGCTCTGGAAACACCATATATTTT. It specifies CASSLMLSSGNTIYF. The rearrangement links TRBV7-2 to TRBJ1-3; D unclear. V was cut by 2 bases and J by 0 bases, with 8 bases left in between. Germline-derived CDR1 and CDR2 are SGHTA and FQGNSA. The CDR3 has 15 residues.

The J gene is TRBJ2-3, the V gene TRBV5-1; 7 nucleotides line up with TRBD1. CDR3 size: 15 residues. The germline CDR1 and CDR2 sequences are SGHRS and YFSETQ. Germline trimming cut 1 base from V and 1 base from J; bases unmatched to any gene: 3. CDR3 nucleotides: TGCGCCAGCAGCTTGTCCGGGACAGGCACAGATACGCAGTATTTT. Protein: CASSLSGTGTDTQYF. Complete variable domain (other parts from reference TRBV5-1 and TRBJ2-3): KAGVTQTPRYLIKTRGQQVTLSCSPISGHRSVSWYQQTPGQGLQFLFEYFSETQRNKGNFPGRFSGRQFSNSRSEMNVSTLELGDSALYLCASSLSGTGTDTQYFGPGTRLTVL.